The present T cell receptor beta chain was sequenced within a study of a mutant IDH1 vaccine in newly diagnosed glioma. Study in general: Beginning 4-6 weeks after radiotherapy alone, or with temozolomide cycles, vaccination took place. There were about 60% males and 37.5% females among treated patients, whose mean age was approximately 44 years. The earlier regimen, radiotherapy, temozolomide, or both, was most often both.

Time point here: week 23, last vaccination. In every dose of vaccine, 300 ug of mutant IDH1 20-mer peptide was given alongside topical imiquimod. Broader study findings: Among all patients, vaccine-induced immune responses occurred in 80% to 95%.

The CDR3 covers 17 residues. V lost 2 bases, J lost 6 bases, and 14 bases stayed unmatched. Germline loops: CDR1 SGHRS, CDR2 YFSETQ. Assay: immunoSEQ multiplex PCR; the TCRdb copy retains only in-frame clones and omits some. The sample holds approximately 35,000 clones, roughly 90% seen once. A note on this clone: What it binds is not known.

V and J are TRBV5-1 and TRBJ2-1, with 7 positions matching TRBD1. This clonotype was obtained from a man aged 35 to 55 with glioma. Sequencing used PBMCs, obtained from a glioma patient whose treatment included an IDH1 peptide vaccine. CDR3 region: CASSFPLGRGQGNEQFF. The CDR3 DNA reads TGCGCCAGCAGCTTCCCCCTAGGTAGGGGGCAGGGCAATGAGCAGTTCTTC.